The clone carrying this T cell receptor (beta chain) was seen a few times. The antigen remains undetermined. Trimming cost V 10 bases and J 11 bases, with 13 bases left between them. This CDR3 is built from 10 residues. Germline CDR1 SNHLY, CDR2 FYNNEI. The source of the sample is a study of T-cell memory formation after mild COVID-19. TCRdb recomputed calls from the 5' RACE reads with MiXCR, one row per CDR3 protein. The sample carries around 340,000 distinct CDR3 sequences, 12% to 15% recorded once. Study conclusions and caveats: Second-wave clones with a day 37 peak had unconfirmed SARS-CoV-2 specificity. The study detected some responding clones in pre-infection memory, suggesting cross-reactive memory joined.

The sequencing input was PBMCs or a T cell subset sorted from them (not recorded which). This receptor was obtained from a young man who had mild COVID-19 (a few samples of this study predate the infection). Cell type and time point are not known. The genes are TRBV2 and TRBJ2-3, with a tentative D call TRBD1 (6 bases). The CDR3 DNA sequence: TGTGCCATCGACAGGCAAGGGCAGTATTTT. Translation gives CAIDRQGQYF.